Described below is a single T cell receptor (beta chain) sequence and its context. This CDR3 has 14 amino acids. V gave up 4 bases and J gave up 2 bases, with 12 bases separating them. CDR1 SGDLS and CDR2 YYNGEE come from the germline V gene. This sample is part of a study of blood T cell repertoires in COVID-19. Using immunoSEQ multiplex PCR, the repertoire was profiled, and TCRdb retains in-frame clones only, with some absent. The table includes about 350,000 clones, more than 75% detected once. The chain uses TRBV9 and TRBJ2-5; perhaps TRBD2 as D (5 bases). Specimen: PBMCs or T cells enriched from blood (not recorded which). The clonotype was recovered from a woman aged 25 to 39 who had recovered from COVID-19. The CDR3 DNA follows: TGTGCCAGCAGCTTCGGCGGGCGGCAAGAGACCCAGTACTTC. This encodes CASSFGGRQETQYF. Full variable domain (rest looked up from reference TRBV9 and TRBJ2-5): DSGVTQTPKHLITATGQRVTLRCSPRSGDLSVYWYQQSLDQGLQFLIQYYNGEERAKGNILERFSAQQFPDLHSELNLSSLELGDSALYFCASSFGGRQETQYFGPGTRLLVL.